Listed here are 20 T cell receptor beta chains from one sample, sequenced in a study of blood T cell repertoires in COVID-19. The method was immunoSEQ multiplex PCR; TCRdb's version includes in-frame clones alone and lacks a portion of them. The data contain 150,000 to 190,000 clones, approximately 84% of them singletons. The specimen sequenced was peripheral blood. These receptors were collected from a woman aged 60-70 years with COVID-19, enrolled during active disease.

The CDR3 coding sequence is TGTGCCACCAGCATCGGAAAGGGGCGCGGCTCCTACAATGAGCAGTTCTTC. It translates to CATSIGKGRGSYNEQFF. This rearrangement joins TRBV15 to TRBJ2-1; the D gene is possibly TRBD1 (5 bases). The CDR3 contains 17 residues. Germline CDR1 LNHNV, CDR2 YYDKDF (reference sequence). Trimming shortened V by 4 bases and J by 0 bases, and 16 bases separated the two germline ends.

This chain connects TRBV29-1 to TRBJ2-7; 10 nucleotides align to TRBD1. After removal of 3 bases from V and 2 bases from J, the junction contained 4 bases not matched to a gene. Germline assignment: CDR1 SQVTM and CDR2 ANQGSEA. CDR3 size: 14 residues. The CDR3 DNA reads TGCAGCGTTGAGGACAGGGGGAAACCCTACGAGCAGTACTTC. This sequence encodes CSVEDRGKPYEQYF.

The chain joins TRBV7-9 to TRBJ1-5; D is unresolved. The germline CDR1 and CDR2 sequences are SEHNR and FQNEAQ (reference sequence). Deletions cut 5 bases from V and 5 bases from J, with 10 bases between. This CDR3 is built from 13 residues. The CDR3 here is CASSLQRDQPQHF. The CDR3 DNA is TGTGCCAGCAGCCTGCAGAGGGATCAGCCCCAGCATTTT.

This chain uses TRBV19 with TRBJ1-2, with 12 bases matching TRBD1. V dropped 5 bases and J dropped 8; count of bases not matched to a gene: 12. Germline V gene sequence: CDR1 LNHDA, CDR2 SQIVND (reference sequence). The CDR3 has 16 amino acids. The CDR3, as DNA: TGTGCCAGTAGTCCTCGGGACAGGGGGCATTCCGGAGGCTACACCTTC. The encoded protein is CASSPRDRGHSGGYTF.

Here the CDR3 reads CASSLDRGAHYNSPLHF. The CDR3 region has the DNA TGTGCCAGCAGCTTAGATCGGGGGGCACACTATAATTCACCCCTCCACTTT. The chain uses TRBV7-2 and TRBJ1-6, with D maybe TRBD1 (6 bases). Germline-derived CDR1 and CDR2 are SGHTA and FQGNSA. Between the trimmed V and J ends, which lost 1 base and 3 bases, there was a span of 13 bases. This CDR3 is 17 amino acids long.

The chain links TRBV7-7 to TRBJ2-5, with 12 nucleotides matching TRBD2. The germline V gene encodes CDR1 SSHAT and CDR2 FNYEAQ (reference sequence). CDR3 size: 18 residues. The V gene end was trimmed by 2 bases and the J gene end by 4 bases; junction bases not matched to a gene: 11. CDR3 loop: CASSLSTSGGLLRETQYF. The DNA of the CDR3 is TGTGCCAGCAGCTTATCGACTAGCGGGGGACTCCTGAGAGAGACCCAGTACTTC.

The CDR3 DNA reads TGTGCCAGCAGCGGGAGGGGGGGGCACGCAACCCCCAACACTGAAGCTTTCTTT. It encodes CASSGRGGHATPNTEAFF. The genes are TRBV7-9 and TRBJ1-1; a weak D match, TRBD1 (6 bases). V was clipped by 5 bases and J by 2 bases, with 24 bases between them. CDR3 length: 18 amino acids. CDR1 SEHNR and CDR2 FQNEAQ come from the germline V gene (reference sequence). Variable domain in full (rest from reference TRBV7-9 and TRBJ1-1): DTGVSQNPRHKITKRGQNVTFRCDPISEHNRLYWYRQTLGQGPEFLTYFQNEAQLEKSRLLSDRFSAERPKGSFSTLEIQRTEQGDSAMYLCASSGRGGHATPNTEAFFGQGTRLTVV.

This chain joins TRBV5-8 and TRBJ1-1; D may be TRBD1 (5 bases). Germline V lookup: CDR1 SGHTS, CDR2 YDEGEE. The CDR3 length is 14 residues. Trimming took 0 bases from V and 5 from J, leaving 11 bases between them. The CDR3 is CASSLVGGETEAFF. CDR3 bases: TGTGCCAGCAGCTTGGTCGGGGGAGAAACTGAAGCTTTCTTT.

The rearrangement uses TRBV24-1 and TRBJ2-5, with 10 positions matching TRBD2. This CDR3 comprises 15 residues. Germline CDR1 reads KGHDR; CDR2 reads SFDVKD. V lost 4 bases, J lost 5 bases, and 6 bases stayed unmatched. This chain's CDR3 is CATSDYRAGGETQYF. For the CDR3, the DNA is TGTGCCACCAGTGACTACCGAGCGGGAGGGGAGACCCAGTACTTC.

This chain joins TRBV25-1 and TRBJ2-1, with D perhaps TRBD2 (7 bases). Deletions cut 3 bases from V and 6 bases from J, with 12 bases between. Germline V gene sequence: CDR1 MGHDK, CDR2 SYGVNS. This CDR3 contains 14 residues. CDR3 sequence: CASSEPGGVNEQFF. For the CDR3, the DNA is TGTGCCAGCAGTGAGCCGGGGGGCGTCAATGAGCAGTTCTTC.

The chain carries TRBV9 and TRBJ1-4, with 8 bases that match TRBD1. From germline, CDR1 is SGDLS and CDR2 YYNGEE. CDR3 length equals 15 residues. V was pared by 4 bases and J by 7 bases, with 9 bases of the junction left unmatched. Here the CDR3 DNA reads TGTGCCAGCAGCCCGGGACAGGAACGGGGTGAAAAACTGTTTTTT. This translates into CASSPGQERGEKLFF.

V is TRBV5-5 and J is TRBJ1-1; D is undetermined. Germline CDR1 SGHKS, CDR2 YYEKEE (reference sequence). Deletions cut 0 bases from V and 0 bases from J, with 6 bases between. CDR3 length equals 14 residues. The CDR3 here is CASSLELVNTEAFF. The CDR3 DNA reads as TGTGCCAGCAGCTTGGAACTTGTGAACACTGAAGCTTTCTTT.

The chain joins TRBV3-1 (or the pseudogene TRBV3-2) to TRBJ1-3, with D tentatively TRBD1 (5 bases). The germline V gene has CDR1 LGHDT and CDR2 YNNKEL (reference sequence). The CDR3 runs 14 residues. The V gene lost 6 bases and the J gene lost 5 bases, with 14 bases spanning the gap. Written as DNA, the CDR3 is TGTGCCAGCAGGGGAGGGCAGGGTAGAAACACCATATATTTT. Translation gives CASRGGQGRNTIYF.

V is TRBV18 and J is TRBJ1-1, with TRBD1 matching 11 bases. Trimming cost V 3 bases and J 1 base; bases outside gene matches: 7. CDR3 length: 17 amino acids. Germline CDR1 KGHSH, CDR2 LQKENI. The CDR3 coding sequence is TGTGCCAGCTCACCCCGCGGACAGGGGGCTCCGAACACTGAAGCTTTCTTT. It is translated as CASSPRGQGAPNTEAFF.

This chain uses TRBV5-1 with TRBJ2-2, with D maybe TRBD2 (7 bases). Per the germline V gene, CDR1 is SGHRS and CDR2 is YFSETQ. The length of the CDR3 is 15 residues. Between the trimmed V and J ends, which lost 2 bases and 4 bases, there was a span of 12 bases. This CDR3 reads CASSFLRGGTGELFF. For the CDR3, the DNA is TGCGCCAGCAGCTTTCTTAGGGGGGGCACCGGGGAGCTGTTTTTT.

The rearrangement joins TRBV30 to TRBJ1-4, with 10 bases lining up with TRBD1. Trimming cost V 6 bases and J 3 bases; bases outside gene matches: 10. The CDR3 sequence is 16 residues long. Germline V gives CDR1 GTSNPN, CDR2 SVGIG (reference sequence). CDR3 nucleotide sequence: TGTGCCTGCACACCTGGACAGGGGGGAGCTAATGAAAAACTGTTTTTT. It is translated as CACTPGQGGANEKLFF.

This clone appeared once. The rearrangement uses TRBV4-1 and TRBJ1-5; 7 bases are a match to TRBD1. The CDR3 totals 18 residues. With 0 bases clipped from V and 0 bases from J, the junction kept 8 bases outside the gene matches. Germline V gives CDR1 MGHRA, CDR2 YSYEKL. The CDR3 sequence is CASSQDRDRANSNQPQHF. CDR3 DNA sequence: TGCGCCAGCAGCCAAGATCGCGACAGGGCTAATAGCAATCAGCCCCAGCATTTT.

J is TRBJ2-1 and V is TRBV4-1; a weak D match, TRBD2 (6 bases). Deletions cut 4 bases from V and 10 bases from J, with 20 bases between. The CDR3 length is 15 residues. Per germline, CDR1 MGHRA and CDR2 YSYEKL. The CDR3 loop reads CASSPRQASVGEQFF. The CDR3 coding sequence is TGCGCCAGCAGCCCTCGTCAAGCTAGCGTGGGCGAGCAGTTCTTC.

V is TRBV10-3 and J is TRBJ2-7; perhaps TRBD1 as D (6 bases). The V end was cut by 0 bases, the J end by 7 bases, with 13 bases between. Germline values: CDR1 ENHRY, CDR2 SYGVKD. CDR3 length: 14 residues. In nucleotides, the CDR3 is TGTGCCATCAGTGAGTCAGCCAGGGGCTGGGAGCAGTACTTC. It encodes CAISESARGWEQYF.

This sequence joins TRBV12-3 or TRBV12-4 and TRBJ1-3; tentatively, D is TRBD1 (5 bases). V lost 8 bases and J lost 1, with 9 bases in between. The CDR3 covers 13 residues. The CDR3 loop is CASGGGSGNTIYF. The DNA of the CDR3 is TGTGCCAGCGGGGGGGGTTCTGGAAACACCATATATTTT.